This T cell receptor beta chain was observed in a study of CD8 T cells in ankylosing spondylitis. The CDR3 totals 13 residues. V lost 6 bases to trimming and J lost 3 bases, with 8 bases between them. CDR1 and CDR2 (germline): ENHRY, SYGVKD. This clonotype was counted ten times or more. Its antigen is not known. Overall study results and limits: Existing reports had already noted some motif variants in reactive arthritis synovial fluid and blood. What appeared characteristic of ankylosing spondylitis blood was a TCR beta motif of under 10 highly homologous variants. Disease-linked clones were reportedly significantly enriched in matched ankylosing spondylitis synovial fluid.

Quantitative molecular-barcoded 5'-RACE generated the TCR beta libraries. Each CDR3 protein is one row after TCRdb ran MiXCR on the 5' RACE reads. The table records approximately 220,000 distinct CDR3 sequences, 20% to 30% of them present only once. V gene TRBV10-3 combines with J gene TRBJ1-4; possibly TRBD1 for D (5 bases). This clonotype was sampled from a male donor with ankylosing spondylitis or in good health (not recorded which). Input material: blood, either unsorted or a sorted T cell fraction (not recorded which). Here the CDR3 DNA reads TGTGCCATCAGCCGGGACCCTAATGAAAAACTGTTTTTT. Translation: CAISRDPNEKLFF.